This T cell receptor beta chain was identified in a study of blood T cell repertoires in COVID-19. The overall study: Samples representing acute and convalescent COVID-19 were sourced from the United States, Italy and Spain. Nucleic acid was either cDNA or gDNA, and it came from T cells, B-cell-depleted T cells, or PBMCs.

Trimming left V 4 bases short and J 1 base short, with 10 bases between. CDR3 length: 13 amino acids. CDR1 and CDR2 (germline): GTSNPN, SVGIG (reference sequence). Repertoires were generated with immunoSEQ multiplex PCR, while TCRdb's copy carries only in-frame clones and drops some. The table lists around 370,000 clones, about 89% of them singletons. This sequence originates from a woman aged 50 to 60 with COVID-19, enrolled during active disease. Sequenced input: peripheral blood. The rearrangement uses TRBV30 and TRBJ1-1; D gene uncertain. The DNA for the CDR3 is TGTGCCTGGAAAATGCACAGGAACACTGAAGCTTTCTTT. Translating gives CAWKMHRNTEAFF.